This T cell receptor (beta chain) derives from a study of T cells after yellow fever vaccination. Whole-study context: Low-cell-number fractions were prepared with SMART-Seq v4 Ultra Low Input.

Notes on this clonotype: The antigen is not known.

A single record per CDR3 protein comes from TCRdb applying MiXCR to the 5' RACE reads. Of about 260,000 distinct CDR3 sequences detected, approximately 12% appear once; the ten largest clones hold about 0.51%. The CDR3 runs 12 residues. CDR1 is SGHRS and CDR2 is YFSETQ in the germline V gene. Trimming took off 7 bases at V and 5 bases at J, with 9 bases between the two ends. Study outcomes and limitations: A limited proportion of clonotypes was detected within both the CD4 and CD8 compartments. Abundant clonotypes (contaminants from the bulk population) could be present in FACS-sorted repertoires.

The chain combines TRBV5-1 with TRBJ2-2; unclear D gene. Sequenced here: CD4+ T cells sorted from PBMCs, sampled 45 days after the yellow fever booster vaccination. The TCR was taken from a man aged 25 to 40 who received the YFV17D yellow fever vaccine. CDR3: CASQGQTGELFF. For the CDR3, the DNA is TGCGCCAGCCAAGGGCAGACCGGGGAGCTGTTTTTT.